The table lists the clone carrying this T cell receptor beta chain with a few counts. Its specificity is unknown. Measured with immunoSEQ multiplex PCR; TCRdb has only the in-frame clones, and not every one. Of about 160,000 clones in the sample, roughly nine tenths were seen once. The data originate from a study of T cell responses to AZD1222 COVID-19 vaccine. V dropped 7 bases and J dropped 0 bases, with 13 bases sitting between them. The germline gives CDR1 MDHEN, CDR2 SYDVKM. The CDR3 consists of 16 residues. Whole-study findings and limits: Baseline antibody screening turned up just six or seven seropositive AZD1222 recipients.

The chain couples TRBV28 to TRBJ2-6; possible D gene TRBD2, 6 bases. The sequence was collected from an adult in good health. Here the sequenced sample was peripheral blood, taken on day 0 of AZD1222 vaccination. The CDR3: CASTLGTYSGANVLTF. The CDR3 coding sequence is TGTGCCAGCACCTTAGGGACTTACTCTGGGGCCAACGTCCTGACTTTC.